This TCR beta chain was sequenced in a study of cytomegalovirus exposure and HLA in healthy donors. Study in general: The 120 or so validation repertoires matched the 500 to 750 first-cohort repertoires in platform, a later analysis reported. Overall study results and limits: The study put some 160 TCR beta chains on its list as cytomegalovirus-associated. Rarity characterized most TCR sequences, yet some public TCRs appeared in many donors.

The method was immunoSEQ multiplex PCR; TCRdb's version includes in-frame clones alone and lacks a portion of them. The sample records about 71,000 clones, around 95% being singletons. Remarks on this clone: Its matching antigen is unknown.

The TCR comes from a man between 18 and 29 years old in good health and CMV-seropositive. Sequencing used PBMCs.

The CDR3 region has the DNA TGCGCCAGCAGCTTGGATAGAACTAAAGAGACCCAGTACTTC. Protein: CASSLDRTKETQYF. This chain links TRBV5-1 with TRBJ2-5, with D unresolved. The V and J ends lost 0 bases and 3 bases respectively, with 9 bases between them. This CDR3 has 14 amino acids. From germline, CDR1 is SGHRS and CDR2 YFSETQ.